This T cell receptor beta chain was profiled in a study of a mutant IDH1 vaccine in newly diagnosed glioma. The time point: week 11, during vaccination. Vaccinated patients received 300 ug of mutant IDH1 20-mer peptide per dose, with topical imiquimod. The method was immunoSEQ multiplex PCR; TCRdb's version includes in-frame clones alone and lacks a portion of them. The table has about 120,000 clones, 85% to 90% seen once. Study-wide results and limits: Of the patients, approximately 93% had vaccine-induced immune responses.

Details on this clone: Antigen: not known.

Germline lookup yields CDR1 MDHEN and CDR2 SYDVKM. The CDR3 consists of 14 residues. V was pared by 6 bases and J by 6 bases, with 5 bases of the junction left unmatched. The source of this sequence is a woman in her 50s with glioma. The sequencing used PBMCs, collected from a glioma patient whose treatment included an IDH1 peptide vaccine. The chain uses TRBV28 and TRBJ1-6, with 7 bases identical to TRBD1. CDR3 residues: CASSMGQSNSPLHF. In DNA, the CDR3 is TGTGCCAGCAGCATGGGACAGAGTAATTCACCCCTCCACTTT.